Each of the 11 T cell receptor beta chains below was sequenced from the same sample in a study of CXCR3-negative and CXCR3-positive naive CD8 T cells. The TRB libraries of cDNA were built by UMI-labeled 5' RACE. Reanalyzing the 5' RACE reads, TCRdb keeps one entry per CDR3 protein, without DNA. The repertoire table contains approximately 100,000 distinct CDR3 sequences. The specimen sequenced was naive CXCR3- CD8+ T cells from blood. Subset described: CD45RO-CCR7+CD27+CD95- naive CD8+ T cells lacking CXCR3 (TNR3-). The receptors were sampled from a human donor in good health. Some clones in this sample may be carry-over from other donors' samples.

V and J are TRBV28 and TRBJ2-7; checking the TCRdb D call of TRBD2 is not possible without DNA. The germline gives CDR1 MDHEN, CDR2 SYDVKM. This CDR3 has 13 residues. CDR3 residues: CASSPRGLPNQYF. Complete variable domain (other parts from reference TRBV28 and TRBJ2-7): DVKVTQSSRYLVKRTGEKVFLECVQDMDHENMFWYRQDPGLGLRLIYFSYDVKMKEKGDIPEGYSVSREKKERFSLILESASTNQTSMYLCASSPRGLPNQYFGPGTRLTVT.

This chain connects TRBV28 to TRBJ2-5; absent DNA, TCRdb's TRBD2 call cannot be checked. Per germline, CDR1 MDHEN and CDR2 SYDVKM. This CDR3 is built from 15 residues. The CDR3 protein is CASSRTSGNQETQYF.

This chain's CDR3 is CASSQGRQGGNEQFF. V and J are TRBV4-3 and TRBJ2-1; absent DNA, TCRdb's TRBD1 call cannot be checked. Germline loops: CDR1 LGHNA, CDR2 YSLEER. The CDR3 runs 15 residues.

The V and J genes are TRBV29-1 and TRBJ2-1; the D gene TCRdb calls, TRBD1, cannot be checked with no DNA. Germline CDR1 reads SQVTM; CDR2 reads ANQGSEA. This CDR3 contains 11 residues. CDR3 in amino acids: CSGQGNNEQFF.

The rearrangement links TRBV9 to TRBJ2-7; TCRdb's assignment of TRBD2 cannot be checked, as there is no DNA. Germline V gene data show CDR1 as SGDLS and CDR2 as YYNGEE. The CDR3 loop spans 14 amino acids. The CDR3 protein is CASSGTSGSYEQYF. The whole variable domain, remainder taken from reference TRBV9 and TRBJ2-7, is DSGVTQTPKHLITATGQRVTLRCSPRSGDLSVYWYQQSLDQGLQFLIQYYNGEERAKGNILERFSAQQFPDLHSELNLSSLELGDSALYFCASSGTSGSYEQYFGPGTRLTVT.

The chain is built from TRBV9 and TRBJ1-3; TCRdb lists TRBD1, though no DNA is available to test this call. Germline V lookup: CDR1 SGDLS, CDR2 YYNGEE. The CDR3 extends over 15 amino acids. Here the CDR3 reads CASSAGTASGNTIYF.

This sequence joins TRBV20-1 and TRBJ2-7; the D call of TRBD2 rests on TCRdb alone, since no DNA is present to check it. This CDR3 has 18 residues. From germline, CDR1 is DFQATT and CDR2 SNEGSKA (reference sequence). The CDR3 loop reads CSARDHGLAGSNSYEQYF.

The chain employs TRBV13 and TRBJ2-7; TCRdb returns TRBD2, unconfirmable since there is no DNA. The germline gives CDR1 PRHDT, CDR2 FYEKMQ (reference sequence). The CDR3 totals 14 residues. The CDR3 protein is CASSGGTDHYEQYF.

This rearrangement joins TRBV29-1 to TRBJ2-7; TCRdb's D call, TRBD2, is unchecked because there is no DNA. The CDR3 has 12 amino acids. Germline CDR1 and CDR2: SQVTM and ANQGSEA. The chain's CDR3 is CSVGDYGGEQYF.

The chain carries TRBV7-3 and TRBJ2-1. Germline V gene lookup returns CDR1 SGHTA and CDR2 FQGTGA. The CDR3 length is 14 residues. CDR3: CASSAGGSYNEQLF. The full variable domain, in which reference TRBV7-3 and TRBJ2-1 provide the parts outside the CDR3, is GAGVSQTPSNKVTEKGKYVELRCDPISGHTALYWYRQSLGQGPEFLIYFQGTGAADDSGLPNDRFFAVRPEGSVSTLKIQRTERGDSAVYLCASSAGGSYNEQLFGPGTRLTVL.

The gene calls are TRBV14 and TRBJ2-3; the D call from TCRdb, TRBD2, cannot be confirmed without DNA. This CDR3 comprises 16 residues. Looked up from germline, CDR1 is SGHDN and CDR2 is FVKESK. CDR3 sequence: CASSQGLAVSTDTQYF.